Shown below are 27 T cell receptor beta chains from a single sample sequenced in a study of regulatory and conventional T cells in RAG deficiency. Conventional CD4+ T cells were sorted from blood as CD25-low CD127-high cells. Sequencing was performed with immunoSEQ multiplex PCR; in TCRdb, only in-frame clones are kept and a portion is missing. Here the sample spans about 24,000 clones, approximately 95% being singletons. This sample was shared with a second study, whose subject was regulatory T cells. This second report adds: Amplification used 52 TRBV primers and 13 TRBJ primers.

The source material was CD25- CD4+ T cells sorted from blood. The receptors stem from a human donor in good health.

The chain carries TRBV19 and TRBJ1-2, with 7 bases that match TRBD1. V lost 3 bases to trimming and J lost 3 bases; unmatched junction nucleotides: 4. CDR1 is LNHDA and CDR2 is SQIVND in the germline V gene (reference sequence). The CDR3 loop spans 14 amino acids. The CDR3 loop reads CASSMAQGDYGYTF. The CDR3 DNA reads TGTGCCAGTAGTATGGCCCAGGGGGACTATGGCTACACCTTC. Combining the CDR3 with reference TRBV19 and TRBJ1-2 gives the whole variable domain DGGITQSPKYLFRKEGQNVTLSCEQNLNHDAMYWYRQDPGQGLRLIYYSQIVNDFQKGDIAEGYSVSREKKESFPLTVTSAQKNPTAFYLCASSMAQGDYGYTFGSGTRLTVV.

The chain carries TRBV28 and TRBJ1-5; tentatively, D is TRBD1 (5 bases). Trimming removed 2 bases from V and 6 bases from J, with 14 bases in between. This CDR3 spans 15 amino acids. CDR1 is MDHEN, CDR2 SYDVKM, per germline. The CDR3 sequence is CASSLRQGMFQPQHF. The DNA of the CDR3 is TGTGCCAGCAGTTTACGTCAGGGAATGTTTCAGCCCCAGCATTTT.

J is TRBJ1-1 and V is TRBV18; no firm D call. Germline CDR1 reads KGHSH; CDR2 reads LQKENI. Trimming cost V 4 bases and J 4 bases, with 10 bases left between them. The CDR3 sequence is 13 residues long. CDR3 loop: CASSLAGGTEAFF. CDR3 in DNA: TGTGCCAGCTCACTGGCTGGAGGCACTGAAGCTTTCTTT.

This clone has more than one count but fewer than ten. The chain is built from TRBV10-3 and TRBJ1-4, with 10 bases aligning to TRBD1. V gave up 0 bases and J gave up 11 bases; unmatched junction bases: 9. The germline V gene encodes CDR1 ENHRY and CDR2 SYGVKD. This CDR3 is 16 amino acids long. CDR3 bases: TGTGCCATCAGTGAGTCGCCGAGGACAGGGGGAAAGAAACTGTTTTTT. It specifies CAISESPRTGGKKLFF.

For the CDR3, the DNA is TGTGCCAGCAGCTTGGACAGGGGCAGGAACACCGGGGAGCTGTTTTTT. Amino acids: CASSLDRGRNTGELFF. The chain carries TRBV5-4 and TRBJ2-2; 7 nucleotides agree with TRBD1. The CDR3 consists of 16 residues. Unmatched junction bases numbered 3, after V lost 0 bases and J lost 1 base. Germline V gene data show CDR1 as SGHNT and CDR2 as YYREEE (reference sequence).

V and J are TRBV6-4 and TRBJ1-1; 8 nucleotides line up with TRBD1. With V trimmed by 3 bases and J by 1 base, 4 bases remained unmatched. This CDR3 is 15 amino acids long. From germline, CDR1 is MRHNA and CDR2 SNTAGT. The CDR3 DNA sequence: TGTGCCAGCAGTGAAGATACAGGGGGGAACACTGAAGCTTTCTTT. Its protein is CASSEDTGGNTEAFF.

V gene TRBV30 combines with J gene TRBJ1-6; 7 bases map to TRBD1. Germline V gene lookup returns CDR1 GTSNPN and CDR2 SVGIG (reference sequence). CDR3 length: 15 residues. The ends lost 3 bases at V and 10 bases at J; junction bases unmatched: 12. In nucleotides, the CDR3 is TGTGCCTGGAGGGCAAAGGGGGCTTTCCGGTCACCCCTCCACTTT. Amino acid sequence: CAWRAKGAFRSPLHF.

The chain uses TRBV5-5 and TRBJ1-2; D call uncertain. CDR3 length: 13 residues. Deletions cut 5 bases from V and 2 bases from J, with 10 bases between. Germline V gene data show CDR1 as SGHKS and CDR2 as YYEKEE (reference sequence). The CDR3 is CASRPRLNYGYTF. The DNA for the CDR3 is TGTGCCAGCAGGCCCAGACTCAACTATGGCTACACCTTC. The full variable domain, rest sourced from reference TRBV5-5 and TRBJ1-2, is DAGVTQSPTHLIKTRGQQVTLRCSPISGHKSVSWYQQVLGQGPQFIFQYYEKEERGRGNFPDRFSARQFPNYSSELNVNALLLGDSALYLCASRPRLNYGYTFGSGTRLTVV.

The rearrangement links TRBV19 to TRBJ1-2; 7 nucleotides agree with TRBD1. There are 15 residues in the CDR3. Germline V gives CDR1 LNHDA, CDR2 SQIVND (reference sequence). J lost 6 bases, V lost 5 bases, and 12 bases had no gene match. CDR3 residues: CASSPPTGAAHGYTF. CDR3 sequence (DNA): TGTGCCAGTAGTCCCCCTACAGGGGCCGCCCATGGCTACACCTTC.

This chain links TRBV19 with TRBJ2-7; 9 positions agree with TRBD1. CDR3 length: 14 residues. With V trimmed by 9 bases and J by 3 bases, 9 bases remained unmatched. Germline assignment: CDR1 LNHDA and CDR2 SQIVND (reference sequence). This CDR3 is CARVGKDRGYEQYF. The CDR3 bases are TGTGCCAGAGTGGGGAAGGACAGGGGCTACGAGCAGTACTTC.

The genes are TRBV27 and TRBJ2-1, with D perhaps TRBD1 (6 bases). Germline CDR1 and CDR2: MNHEY and SMNVEV (reference sequence). The CDR3 is 14 residues long. V gave up 3 bases and J gave up 10 bases, with 16 bases separating them. CDR3 bases: TGTGCCAGCAGTTTGCTGTCGGGTGGGGGCGAGCAGTTCTTC. Translation: CASSLLSGGGEQFF.

This chain connects TRBV7-9 to TRBJ1-5; D is unclear. V was pared by 4 bases and J by 0 bases, with 7 bases between. The germline V gene encodes CDR1 SEHNR and CDR2 FQNEAQ (reference sequence). The CDR3 extends over 14 amino acids. The CDR3 DNA is TGTGCCAGCAGCTCCGGGGATAGCAATCAGCCCCAGCATTTT. It is translated as CASSSGDSNQPQHF. The whole variable domain, filled in from reference TRBV7-9 and TRBJ1-5, reads DTGVSQNPRHKITKRGQNVTFRCDPISEHNRLYWYRQTLGQGPEFLTYFQNEAQLEKSRLLSDRFSAERPKGSFSTLEIQRTEQGDSAMYLCASSSGDSNQPQHFGDGTRLSIL.

The chain links TRBV2 to TRBJ1-2; no reliable D call. Trimming pared 1 base from V and 2 bases from J, leaving 8 bases between. The CDR3 extends over 14 amino acids. Germline V gene data show CDR1 as SNHLY and CDR2 as FYNNEI. CDR3 DNA sequence: TGTGCCAGCAGTGAAGGTAGAGGGAACTATGGCTACACCTTC. Its translation is CASSEGRGNYGYTF. Combining the CDR3 with reference TRBV2 and TRBJ1-2 gives the whole variable domain EPEVTQTPSHQVTQMGQEVILRCVPISNHLYFYWYRQILGQKVEFLVSFYNNEISEKSEIFDDQFSVERPDGSNFTLKIRSTKLEDSAMYFCASSEGRGNYGYTFGSGTRLTVV.

A note on this clone: Other DNA sequences in the sample encode the same CDR3. The rearrangement links TRBV9 to TRBJ1-6, with 7 bases that match TRBD1. Looked up from germline, CDR1 is SGDLS and CDR2 is YYNGEE. The V segment lost 1 base and the J segment 5 bases; nucleotides outside the gene matches: 0. The CDR3 totals 14 residues. The CDR3 protein is CASSVQGDNSPLHF. As DNA, the CDR3 is TGTGCCAGCAGCGTACAGGGGGATAATTCACCCCTCCACTTT.

V is TRBV18 and J is TRBJ2-1, with TRBD1 matching 9 bases. Germline assignment: CDR1 KGHSH and CDR2 LQKENI. The CDR3 totals 15 residues. The V gene end was trimmed by 4 bases and the J gene end by 2 bases; junction bases not matched to a gene: 3. DNA of the CDR3: TGTGCCAGCTCACAGGACAGGGGTACCTACAATGAGCAGTTCTTC. Residues: CASSQDRGTYNEQFF.

The rearrangement uses TRBV6-5 and TRBJ1-2; D is undetermined. Germline V gene sequence: CDR1 MNHEY, CDR2 SVGAGI. This CDR3 region has 16 residues. V lost 2 bases to trimming and J lost 6 bases, with 19 bases between them. The CDR3 coding sequence is TGTGCCAGCAGTTACGCCACCTTGGGCGGGCGGAATGGCTACACCTTC. This sequence encodes CASSYATLGGRNGYTF.

The rearrangement links TRBV4-2 to TRBJ2-1; 9 bases map to TRBD2. This CDR3 is 18 amino acids long. The germline V gene encodes CDR1 LGHNA and CDR2 YNFKEQ. The V gene end was trimmed by 2 bases and the J gene end by 3 bases; junction bases not matched to a gene: 11. The CDR3 DNA reads TGTGCCAGCAGCCAATTCAGCGGGGGGACCCAAAACTACAATGAGCAGTTCTTC. This encodes CASSQFSGGTQNYNEQFF.

In this sample, this clone turned up once. The chain couples TRBV12-5 to TRBJ2-1, with 8 bases identical to TRBD2. The CDR3 is 14 residues long. J lost 9 bases, V lost 3 bases, and 7 bases had no gene match. Germline V gene lookup returns CDR1 LGHNT and CDR2 FRNRAP. CDR3 residues: CASGLTGGRGEQFF. The CDR3 DNA follows: TGTGCTAGTGGTTTAACGGGGGGGCGGGGTGAGCAGTTCTTC.

This clone was seen only a few times. J is TRBJ1-3 and V is TRBV5-4; D may be TRBD1 (5 bases). Deletions cut 0 bases from V and 4 bases from J, with 11 bases between. Germline V gene sequence: CDR1 SGHNT, CDR2 YYREEE (reference sequence). CDR3 length equals 15 residues. The CDR3 DNA sequence: TGTGCCAGCAGCTTGGCGGGGGGTACAGGAAACACCATATATTTT. It encodes CASSLAGGTGNTIYF.

This chain connects TRBV7-3 to TRBJ1-1; 8 bases align to TRBD1. The CDR3 length is 14 residues. V trimming: 3 bases; J trimming: 2 bases; junction bases outside the gene matches: 2. CDR1 and CDR2 (germline): SGHTA, FQGTGA. CDR3 sequence: CASSFGQGNTEAFF. The CDR3 nucleotides are TGTGCCAGCAGCTTCGGACAGGGTAACACTGAAGCTTTCTTT.

The gene calls are TRBV15 and TRBJ1-1; the D gene is possibly TRBD1 (5 bases). V lost 0 bases to trimming and J lost 4 bases, with 12 bases between them. Looked up from germline, CDR1 is LNHNV and CDR2 is YYDKDF (reference sequence). This CDR3 region has 15 residues. The CDR3 coding sequence is TGTGCCACCAGCAGAGATCAAGGGGTCGGCACTGAAGCTTTCTTT. Translated, it gives CATSRDQGVGTEAFF.

The chain has TRBV5-1 and TRBJ2-5; a weak D match, TRBD1 (5 bases). The CDR3 contains 14 residues. V shed 0 bases and J shed 1 base, with 7 bases lying between them. Germline V CDR1 and CDR2: SGHRS, YFSETQ. The CDR3 sequence is CASSLAQGQETQYF. The CDR3 DNA reads as TGCGCCAGCAGCTTGGCTCAGGGCCAAGAGACCCAGTACTTC.

The gene calls are TRBV7-8 and TRBJ2-2; D remains ambiguous. Trimming cost V 0 bases and J 3 bases, with 5 bases left between them. From germline, CDR1 is SGHVS and CDR2 FQNEAQ. The CDR3 is made up of 14 amino acids. CDR3 in amino acids: CASSLARYTGELFF. The CDR3, as DNA: TGTGCCAGCAGCTTAGCGCGTTACACCGGGGAGCTGTTTTTT.

The chain combines TRBV18 with TRBJ1-2; 8 positions match TRBD1. The junction had 5 bases not matched to a gene; V was cut back by 3 bases and J by 5 bases. The germline V gene has CDR1 KGHSH and CDR2 LQKENI. The CDR3 length is 14 residues. CDR3 nucleotides: TGTGCCAGCTCACCGGGGACAGGAGATTATGGCTACACCTTC. It yields the protein CASSPGTGDYGYTF. Full variable domain (remainder filled in from reference TRBV18 and TRBJ1-2): NAGVMQNPRHLVRRRGQEARLRCSPMKGHSHVYWYRQLPEEGLKFMVYLQKENIIDESGMPKERFSAEFPKEGPSILRIQQVVRGDSAAYFCASSPGTGDYGYTFGSGTRLTVV.

A single count supports this clone. This chain uses TRBV13 with TRBJ1-1; 8 bases align to TRBD1. CDR3 length equals 15 residues. The junction had 3 bases not matched to a gene; V was cut back by 2 bases and J by 1 base. CDR1 and CDR2 from the germline V gene are PRHDT and FYEKMQ (reference sequence). DNA for the CDR3: TGTGCCAGCAGCTTACGCAGGGGGCGGAACACTGAAGCTTTCTTT. As protein: CASSLRRGRNTEAFF.

This rearrangement joins TRBV6-5 to TRBJ1-2, with TRBD1 as a possible D gene (6 bases). Between the trimmed V and J ends, which lost 5 bases and 7 bases, there was a span of 17 bases. The V gene's germline CDR1 is MNHEY and CDR2 SVGAGI. The CDR3 spans 14 residues. CDR3 sequence: CASSPTNTGTGYTF. CDR3 nucleotide sequence: TGTGCCAGCAGTCCTACGAATACAGGGACTGGCTACACCTTC.

The chain is built from TRBV28 and TRBJ2-1; 11 nucleotides align to TRBD2. The J segment lost 5 bases and the V segment lost 6 bases, leaving 12 bases of the junction unmatched. The CDR3 spans 17 residues. The germline V gene encodes CDR1 MDHEN and CDR2 SYDVKM. CDR3: CASRDVASGGLNNEQFF. In nucleotides, the CDR3 is TGTGCCAGCAGAGATGTGGCTAGCGGGGGGCTCAACAATGAGCAGTTCTTC.